The clone carrying this T cell receptor beta chain appeared a few times. This record comes from a study of blood T cells in healthy people across ages. Primers used in a second PCR of roughly 6 to 11 cycles were a sample-barcoded 5' primer and a J-beta primer mix. A tag from a template-switch adaptor with 12 random nucleotides marked each cDNA molecule. TCRdb re-analysed the 5' RACE reads in MiXCR, keeping a single row per CDR3 protein. Of 750,000 to 950,000 distinct CDR3 sequences listed, about 26% are singletons. The donors, all healthy, were Caucasians living in Russia, aged roughly 6 to 100. Each individual donor underwent a draw of ten milliliters of peripheral blood. Trimming pared 0 bases from V and 5 bases from J, leaving 11 bases between. Germline-derived CDR1 and CDR2 are DFQATT and SNEGSKA (reference sequence). The CDR3 sequence is 15 residues long. These same data were also listed under a study on T cells of mothers and their children.

J is TRBJ1-6 and V is TRBV20-1; D gene unclear. This clonotype was obtained from a boy younger than 18 in good health. Sequenced: blood. The CDR3 loop is CSARDFRSNNSPLHF. The CDR3 bases are TGCAGTGCTAGAGATTTCCGGTCGAATAATTCACCCCTCCACTTT.